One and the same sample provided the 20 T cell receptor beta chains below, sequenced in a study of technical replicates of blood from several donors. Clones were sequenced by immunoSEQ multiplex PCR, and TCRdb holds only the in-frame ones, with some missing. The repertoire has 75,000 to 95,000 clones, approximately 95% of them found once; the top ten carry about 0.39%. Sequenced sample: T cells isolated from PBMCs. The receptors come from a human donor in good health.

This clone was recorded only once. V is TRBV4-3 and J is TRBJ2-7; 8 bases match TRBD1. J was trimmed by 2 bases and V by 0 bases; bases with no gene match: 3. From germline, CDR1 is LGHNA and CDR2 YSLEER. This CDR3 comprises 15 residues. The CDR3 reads CASSQEGTGPYEQYF. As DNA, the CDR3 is TGCGCCAGCAGCCAAGAAGGGACAGGTCCCTACGAGCAGTACTTC.

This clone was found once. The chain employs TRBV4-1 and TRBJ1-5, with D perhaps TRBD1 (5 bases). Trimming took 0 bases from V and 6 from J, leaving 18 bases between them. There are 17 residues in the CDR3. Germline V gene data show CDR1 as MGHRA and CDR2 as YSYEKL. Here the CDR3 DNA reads TGCGCCAGCAGCCAAGATTCGGGGGGGGAAATGGTTCAGCCCCAGCATTTT. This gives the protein CASSQDSGGEMVQPQHF.

The CDR3 protein is CASSLSSNEQYF. CDR3 coding DNA: TGTGCCAGCAGCTTGAGTAGTAACGAGCAGTACTTC. The chain joins TRBV5-4 to TRBJ2-7; D is undetermined. The germline V gene encodes CDR1 SGHNT and CDR2 YYREEE (reference sequence). Trimming left V 1 base short and J 5 bases short, with 7 bases between. There are 12 residues in the CDR3.

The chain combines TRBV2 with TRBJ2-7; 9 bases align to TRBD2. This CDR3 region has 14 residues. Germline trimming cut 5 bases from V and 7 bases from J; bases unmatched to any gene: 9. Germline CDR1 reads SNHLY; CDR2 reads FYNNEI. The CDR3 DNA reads TGTGCCAGCAGTTTAGCGGGAGCCCTTGGGGAGCAGTACTTC. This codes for CASSLAGALGEQYF.

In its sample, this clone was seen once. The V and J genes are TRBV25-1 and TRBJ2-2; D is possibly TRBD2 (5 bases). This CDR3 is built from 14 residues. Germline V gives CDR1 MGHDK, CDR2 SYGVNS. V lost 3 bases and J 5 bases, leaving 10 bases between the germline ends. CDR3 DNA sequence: TGTGCCAGCAGTGACGTCGGAGGAACCGGGGAGCTGTTTTTT. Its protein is CASSDVGGTGELFF.

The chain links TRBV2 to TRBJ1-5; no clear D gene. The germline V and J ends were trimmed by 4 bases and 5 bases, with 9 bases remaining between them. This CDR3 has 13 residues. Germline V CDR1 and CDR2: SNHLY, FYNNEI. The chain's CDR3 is CASSANSYQPQHF. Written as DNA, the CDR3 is TGTGCCAGCAGTGCCAACAGCTATCAGCCCCAGCATTTT.

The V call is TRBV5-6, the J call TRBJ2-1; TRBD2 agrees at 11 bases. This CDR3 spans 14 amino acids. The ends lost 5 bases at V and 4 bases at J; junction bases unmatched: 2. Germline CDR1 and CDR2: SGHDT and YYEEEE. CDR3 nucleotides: TGTGCCAGCAGTGGGACTAGCGGATACAATGAGCAGTTCTTC. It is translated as CASSGTSGYNEQFF. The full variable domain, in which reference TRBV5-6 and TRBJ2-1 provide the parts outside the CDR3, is DAGVTQSPTHLIKTRGQQVTLRCSPKSGHDTVSWYQQALGQGPQFIFQYYEEEERQRGNFPDRFSGHQFPNYSSELNVNALLLGDSALYLCASSGTSGYNEQFFGPGTRLTVL.

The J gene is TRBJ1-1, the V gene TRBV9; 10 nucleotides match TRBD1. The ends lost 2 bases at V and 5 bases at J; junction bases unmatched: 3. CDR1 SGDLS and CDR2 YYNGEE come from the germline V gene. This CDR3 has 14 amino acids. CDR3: CASSVTGGATEAFF. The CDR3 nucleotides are TGTGCCAGCAGCGTGACAGGGGGCGCGACTGAAGCTTTCTTT.

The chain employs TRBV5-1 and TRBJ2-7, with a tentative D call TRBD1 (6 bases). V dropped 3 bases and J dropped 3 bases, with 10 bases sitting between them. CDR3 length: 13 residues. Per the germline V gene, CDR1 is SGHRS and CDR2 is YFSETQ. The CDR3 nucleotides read TGCGCCAGCAGCTACGGACAGTTCTACGAGCAGTACTTC. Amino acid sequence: CASSYGQFYEQYF.

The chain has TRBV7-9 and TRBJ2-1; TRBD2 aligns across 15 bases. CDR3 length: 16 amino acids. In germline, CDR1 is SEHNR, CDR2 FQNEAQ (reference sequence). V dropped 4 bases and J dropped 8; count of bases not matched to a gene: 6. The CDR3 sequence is CASSSWTSGRADEQFF. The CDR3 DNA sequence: TGTGCCAGCAGCTCCTGGACTAGCGGGAGGGCCGATGAGCAGTTCTTC.

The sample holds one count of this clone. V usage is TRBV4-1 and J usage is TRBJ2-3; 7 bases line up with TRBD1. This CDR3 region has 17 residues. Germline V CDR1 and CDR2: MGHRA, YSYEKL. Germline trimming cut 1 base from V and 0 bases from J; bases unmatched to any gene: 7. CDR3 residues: CASSQVGQRSSTDTQYF. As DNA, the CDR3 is TGCGCCAGCAGCCAAGTGGGACAGCGATCTAGCACAGATACGCAGTATTTT.

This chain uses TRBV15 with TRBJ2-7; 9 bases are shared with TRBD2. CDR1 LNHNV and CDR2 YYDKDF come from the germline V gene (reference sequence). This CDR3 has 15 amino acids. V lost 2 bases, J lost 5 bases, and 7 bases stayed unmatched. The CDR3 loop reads CATSRFSGRIDEQYF. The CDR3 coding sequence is TGTGCCACCAGCAGATTTAGCGGGAGAATAGACGAGCAGTACTTC. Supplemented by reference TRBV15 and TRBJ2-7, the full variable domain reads DAMVIQNPRYQVTQFGKPVTLSCSQTLNHNVMYWYQQKSSQAPKLLFHYYDKDFNNEADTPDNFQSRRPNTSFCFLDIRSPGLGDTAMYLCATSRFSGRIDEQYFGPGTRLTVT.

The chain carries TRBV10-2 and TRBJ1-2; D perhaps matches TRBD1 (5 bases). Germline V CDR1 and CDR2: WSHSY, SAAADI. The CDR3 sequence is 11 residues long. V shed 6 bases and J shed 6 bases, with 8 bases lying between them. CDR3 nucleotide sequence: TGCGCCAGCAGGACAGAAGATGGCTACACCTTC. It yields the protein CASRTEDGYTF.

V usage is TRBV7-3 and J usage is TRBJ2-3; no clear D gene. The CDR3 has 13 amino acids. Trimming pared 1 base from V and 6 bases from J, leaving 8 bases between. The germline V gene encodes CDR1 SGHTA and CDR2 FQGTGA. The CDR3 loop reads CASSLIPPDTQYF. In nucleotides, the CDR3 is TGTGCCAGCAGCTTAATTCCCCCTGATACGCAGTATTTT. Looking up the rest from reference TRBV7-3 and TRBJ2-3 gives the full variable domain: GAGVSQTPSNKVTEKGKYVELRCDPISGHTALYWYRQSLGQGPEFLIYFQGTGAADDSGLPNDRFFAVRPEGSVSTLKIQRTERGDSAVYLCASSLIPPDTQYFGPGTRLTVL.

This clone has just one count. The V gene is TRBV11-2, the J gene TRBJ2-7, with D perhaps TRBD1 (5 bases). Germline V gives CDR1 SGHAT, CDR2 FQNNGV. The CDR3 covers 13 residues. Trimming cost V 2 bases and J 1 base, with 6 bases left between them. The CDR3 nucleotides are TGTGCCAGCAGCTTACAGGGTTCCTACGAGCAGTACTTC. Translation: CASSLQGSYEQYF.

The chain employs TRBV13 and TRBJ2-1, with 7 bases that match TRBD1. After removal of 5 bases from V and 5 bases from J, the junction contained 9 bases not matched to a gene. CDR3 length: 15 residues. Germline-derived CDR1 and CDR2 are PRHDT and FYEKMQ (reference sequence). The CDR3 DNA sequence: TGTGCCAGCAGCCCCCGAGGACAGGTAAACAATGAGCAGTTCTTC. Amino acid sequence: CASSPRGQVNNEQFF.

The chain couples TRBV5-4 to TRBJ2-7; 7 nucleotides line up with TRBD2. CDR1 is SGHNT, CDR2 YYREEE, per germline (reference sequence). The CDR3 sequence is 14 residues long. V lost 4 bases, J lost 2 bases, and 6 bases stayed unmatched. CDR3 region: CASSGESGTYEQYF. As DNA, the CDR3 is TGTGCCAGCAGCGGGGAAAGCGGGACCTACGAGCAGTACTTC.

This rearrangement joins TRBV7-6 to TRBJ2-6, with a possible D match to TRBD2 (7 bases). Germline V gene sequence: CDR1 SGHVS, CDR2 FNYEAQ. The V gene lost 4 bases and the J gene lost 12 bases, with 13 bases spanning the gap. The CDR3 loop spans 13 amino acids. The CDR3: CASSSGGHFVLTF. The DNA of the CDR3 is TGTGCCAGCAGCTCCGGGGGGCATTTCGTCCTGACTTTC.

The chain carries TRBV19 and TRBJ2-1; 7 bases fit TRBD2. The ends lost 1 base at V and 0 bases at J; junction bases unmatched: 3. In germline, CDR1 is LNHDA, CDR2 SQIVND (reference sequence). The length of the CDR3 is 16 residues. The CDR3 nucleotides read TGTGCCAGTAGTATAGTCGGGGGGAGCTCCTACAATGAGCAGTTCTTC. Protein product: CASSIVGGSSYNEQFF.

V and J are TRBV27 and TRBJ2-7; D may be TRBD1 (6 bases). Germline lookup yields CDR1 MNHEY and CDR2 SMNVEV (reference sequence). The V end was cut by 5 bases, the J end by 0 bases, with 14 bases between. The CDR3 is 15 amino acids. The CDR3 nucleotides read TGTGCCAGCAGTCTTACAGGGTTAGGCTCCTACGAGCAGTACTTC. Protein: CASSLTGLGSYEQYF.